This is a list of T cell receptor beta chains from one sample in a study of CD8 T cells in ankylosing spondylitis. TCRdb redid the calling of the 5' RACE reads with MiXCR, one entry per CDR3 protein. The sample lists fewer than 400,000 distinct CDR3 sequences; 20% to 25% were seen once. The material sequenced was blood, either unsorted or a sorted T cell fraction (not recorded which). These receptor sequences come from a male donor with ankylosing spondylitis. Each CDR3 is given with its conserved first and last residue. The D gene is left open where the match is weak. Rows may omit the clone size; those that give it use once, few, many or a size class.

d_gene	j_gene	v_gene	abundance	CDR3nt	CDR3aa
TRBD1	TRBJ1-5	TRBV19	few	TGTGCCAGTAAGGGGGGACAGCAAGTAAATCAGCCCCAGCATTTT	CASKGGQQVNQPQHF
.	TRBJ2-3	TRBV7-7	many	TGTGCTAGCAGCTTTCGGAACGCAGATACGCAGTATTTT	CASSFRNADTQYF
.	TRBJ2-1	TRBV9	.	TGTGCCAGCAGCGTAGGTGGGTGGGGACTTTCCGACAATGAGCAGTTCTTC	CASSVGGWGLSDNEQFF
.	TRBJ2-1	TRBV11-2	many	TGTGCCAGCAGCATCGGACGGGGAATATACAATGAGCAGTTCTTC	CASSIGRGIYNEQFF
.	TRBJ2-7	TRBV6-1	few	TGTGCCAGCAGACTAGCCAGGGACGAGCAGTACTTC	CASRLARDEQYF
.	TRBJ1-1	TRBV29-1	few	TGCAGCGGGAAATCGGGAGGGGGGGCGGACACTGAAGCTTTCTTT	CSGKSGGGADTEAFF
.	TRBJ2-2	TRBV29-1	.	TGCAGCGTTGAATCCCTAAATGCTAGGGAGCTGTTTTTT	CSVESLNARELFF
.	TRBJ2-2	TRBV7-7	.	TGTGCCAGCAGCCCAAGTACTTACACTGACACCGGGGAGCTGTTTTTT	CASSPSTYTDTGELFF
TRBD1	TRBJ1-1	TRBV7-8	few	TGTGCCAGCAGGGAACTCACCCGGGACAGGTACATGAACACTGAAGCTTTCTTT	CASRELTRDRYMNTEAFF
TRBD2	TRBJ2-3	TRBV20-1	few	TGCAGTGCTCAGTGGTCTCAGCCCAGGACTAGCAGCACAGATACGCAGTATTTT	CSAQWSQPRTSSTDTQYF
TRBD2	TRBJ2-1	TRBV27	few	TGTGCCAGCAGTCTCATAGCGGGAGCCACCCTTCGAAGCAGCTCCTACAATGAGCAGTTCTTC	CASSLIAGATLRSSSYNEQFF
.	TRBJ1-2	TRBV5-1	.	TGCGCCAGCAGCCCTGAGGACAACCGCTATGGCTACACCTTC	CASSPEDNRYGYTF
TRBD1	TRBJ1-1	TRBV12-3/TRBV12-4	.	TGTGCCAGCAGAAAAACCGGGACAGGGGGGTGGACTGAAGCTTTCTTT	CASRKTGTGGWTEAFF
.	TRBJ1-6	TRBV20-1	few	TGCAGTGCTTTAGACAGGTCCCTACCCCCAGGCTCCTATAATTCACCCCTCCACTTT	CSALDRSLPPGSYNSPLHF
TRBD1	TRBJ1-1	TRBV29-1	few	TGCAGCGGCCGGGACAGGGGGTACACTGAAGCTTTCTTT	CSGRDRGYTEAFF
.	TRBJ2-2	TRBV20-1	few	TGCAGTGTCACACCAAGGCGGGATACCGGGGAGCTGTTTTTT	CSVTPRRDTGELFF
TRBD1	TRBJ2-7	TRBV4-1	once	TGCGCCAGCAGCCAAGTACCCGGGACAGGGAACTACGAGCAGTACTTC	CASSQVPGTGNYEQYF
.	TRBJ1-2	TRBV12-3/TRBV12-4	.	TGTGCCACCTCGGACAGCTTTAACTATGGCTACACCTTC	CATSDSFNYGYTF
.	TRBJ1-5	TRBV27	few	TGTGCCAGCAGTCCGGGGTTTAGCAATCAGCCCCAGCATTTT	CASSPGFSNQPQHF
.	TRBJ1-1	TRBV29-1	few	TGCAGCGTTGAAGGAGACGGCACTGAAGCTTTCTTT	CSVEGDGTEAFF
.	TRBJ2-3	TRBV20-1	few	TGCAGTGTTCCGGGCCACTGGGGCACAGATACGCAGTATTTT	CSVPGHWGTDTQYF
.	TRBJ2-1	TRBV29-1	few	TGCAGCGTTGGCCACCATGACCCCCAATTCTACAATGAGCAGTTCTTC	CSVGHHDPQFYNEQFF
TRBD1	TRBJ2-7	TRBV10-3	.	TGTGCCATCAGGGCGGGACAGGTCTCCTACGAGCAGTACTTC	CAIRAGQVSYEQYF
.	TRBJ1-5	TRBV11-2	.	TGTGCCAGCAGCTTAGAGGGGGGACCACTACCTTATCAGCCCCAGCATTTT	CASSLEGGPLPYQPQHF
TRBD2	TRBJ2-3	TRBV28	few	TGTGCCGGCGGGGGGCCGGTCACAGATACGCAGTATTTT	CAGGGPVTDTQYF
.	TRBJ2-7	TRBV3-1	.	TGTGCCAGCAGCCAAGCGGCACGCGTTCCCTACGAGCAGTACTTC	CASSQAARVPYEQYF
.	TRBJ2-4	TRBV4-2	few	TGTGCCAGCAGCCGGAGGGGATGGGAAGCACGGGAGGCCAAAAACATTCAGTACTTC	CASSRRGWEAREAKNIQYF
TRBD1	TRBJ1-2	TRBV5-1	.	TGCGCCAGCAGACCTACAGGGGATCAGGGCTACACCTTC	CASRPTGDQGYTF
TRBD2	TRBJ2-5	TRBV11-2	few	TGTGCCAGCAGCCTCCTAGCGGGAGGGCCCCAAGAGACCCAGTACTTC	CASSLLAGGPQETQYF
.	TRBJ1-5	TRBV28	few	TGTGCCAGCCGCAGGTCACCGCAGCCCCAGCATTTT	CASRRSPQPQHF
TRBD2	TRBJ2-7	TRBV28	few	TGTGCCAGCACGGGACTAGCGGGAGTAGCCCGCTACGAGCAGTACTTC	CASTGLAGVARYEQYF
.	TRBJ2-5	TRBV27	.	TGTGCCAGCAGCACGTTAGGTGGGACCCAGTACTTC	CASSTLGGTQYF
TRBD2	TRBJ2-3	TRBV7-8	few	TGTGCCAGCAGTTTTAGCTCCATAGCGGGTGGCGCAGATACGCAGTATTTT	CASSFSSIAGGADTQYF
TRBD2	TRBJ2-3	TRBV7-2	few	TGTGCCAGCAGCTTAGTCTCTGGGACTAGCGGGCCAGATACGCAGTATTTT	CASSLVSGTSGPDTQYF
.	TRBJ2-4	TRBV12-3/TRBV12-4	many	TGTGCCAGCAGTTTATCACTGTTAAACATTCAGTACTTC	CASSLSLLNIQYF